Below, 27 T cell receptor beta chains from the same sample are listed, as sequenced in a study of blood T cell repertoires in COVID-19. The assay was immunoSEQ multiplex PCR, and TCRdb's table has in-frame clones only and misses some. The table shows around 100,000 clones, with under 75% occurring only once. The sequenced material came from peripheral blood. Receptors were obtained from a man older than 75 with acute or convalescent COVID-19.

The chain is built from TRBV7-9 and TRBJ2-2; D might be TRBD2 (6 bases). The CDR3 extends over 15 amino acids. Trimming left V 4 bases short and J 7 bases short, with 16 bases between. The V gene's germline CDR1 is SEHNR and CDR2 FQNEAQ (reference sequence). CDR3 sequence: CASSSLDYSGGELFF. The CDR3 nucleotides read TGTGCCAGCAGCTCGCTGGACTATTCGGGCGGGGAGCTGTTTTTT.

The V call is TRBV29-1, the J call TRBJ2-2; D gene uncertain. Trimming removed 6 bases from V and 5 bases from J, with 7 bases in between. The CDR3 totals 11 residues. Germline CDR1 SQVTM, CDR2 ANQGSEA. CDR3 DNA: TGCAGCGTCCTCTCGACCGGGGAGCTGTTTTTT. The encoded protein is CSVLSTGELFF.

The genes are TRBV28 and TRBJ2-1, with 12 bases matching TRBD2. This CDR3 comprises 14 residues. V was clipped by 11 bases and J by 4 bases; unmatched bases: 6. The germline CDR1 and CDR2 sequences are MDHEN and SYDVKM. The CDR3 loop is CALGLAGGYNEQFF. CDR3 nucleotides: TGTGCCCTTGGGCTAGCGGGAGGGTACAATGAGCAGTTCTTC.

This chain uses TRBV28 with TRBJ2-3; D remains ambiguous. CDR3 length equals 13 residues. V was clipped by 2 bases and J by 1 base, with 4 bases between them. The germline V gene has CDR1 MDHEN and CDR2 SYDVKM. CDR3 sequence: CASSLAGTDTQYF. CDR3 sequence (DNA): TGTGCCAGCAGTTTAGCGGGCACAGATACGCAGTATTTT. Based on the CDR3 plus reference TRBV28 and TRBJ2-3, the full variable domain is DVKVTQSSRYLVKRTGEKVFLECVQDMDHENMFWYRQDPGLGLRLIYFSYDVKMKEKGDIPEGYSVSREKKERFSLILESASTNQTSMYLCASSLAGTDTQYFGPGTRLTVL.

This chain joins TRBV7-9 and TRBJ2-5, with 9 bases matching TRBD2. CDR1 is SEHNR, CDR2 FQNEAQ, per germline (reference sequence). The CDR3 is made up of 14 amino acids. With V trimmed by 5 bases and J by 3 bases, 4 bases remained unmatched. The CDR3 coding sequence is TGTGCCAGCAGCCGGACTAGCGTGGAAGAGACCCAGTACTTC. It codes for CASSRTSVEETQYF.

In this sample, this clone turned up a few times. This chain joins TRBV28 and TRBJ1-5; 9 bases are a match to TRBD1. The CDR3 is made up of 16 amino acids. Germline trimming cut 6 bases from V and 2 bases from J; bases unmatched to any gene: 8. CDR1 and CDR2 (germline): MDHEN, SYDVKM. The CDR3 region is CASSWGQGWRNQPQHF. In DNA form, the CDR3 reads TGTGCCAGCAGCTGGGGACAGGGTTGGCGCAATCAGCCCCAGCATTTT.

The CDR3 here is CASSGEKGTGGETQYF. The CDR3 region has the DNA TGCGCCAGCAGCGGGGAAAAGGGGACAGGTGGGGAGACCCAGTACTTC. The chain carries TRBV5-1 and TRBJ2-5; 8 bases are shared with TRBD1. CDR3 size: 16 residues. Germline loops: CDR1 SGHRS, CDR2 YFSETQ. With 4 bases clipped from V and 5 bases from J, the junction kept 13 bases outside the gene matches.

The rearrangement links TRBV5-1 to TRBJ2-1, with D unresolved. V lost 4 bases and J lost 1, with 15 bases in between. This CDR3 contains 16 residues. Germline V gives CDR1 SGHRS, CDR2 YFSETQ. In DNA, the CDR3 is TGCGCCAGCAGCCTTAACGCGGCAGTTTCCTACAATGAGCAGTTCTTC. Its translation: CASSLNAAVSYNEQFF.

The chain couples TRBV5-1 to TRBJ2-3; 11 positions match TRBD2. V gave up 6 bases and J gave up 4 bases; unmatched junction bases: 13. Germline lookup yields CDR1 SGHRS and CDR2 YFSETQ. The CDR3 loop spans 17 amino acids. The CDR3 DNA follows: TGCGCCAGCAACCCCCTACTAGCGGGAGTAGGAGCAGATACGCAGTATTTT. This encodes CASNPLLAGVGADTQYF.

CDR3 nucleotides: TGTGCCAGCAGTTACTCGGCTAGCGGGAGGGCGATGGATTACGAGCAGTACTTC. Its protein product is CASSYSASGRAMDYEQYF. The V call is TRBV6-2 or TRBV6-3, the J call TRBJ2-7; the match to TRBD2 covers 12 bases. CDR1 and CDR2 from the germline V gene are MNHEY and SVGEGT. The CDR3 loop spans 18 amino acids. The junction had 10 bases not matched to a gene; V was cut back by 0 bases and J by 4 bases.

The chain recombines TRBV19 with TRBJ1-2, with TRBD1 matching over 9 bases. Germline-derived CDR1 and CDR2 are LNHDA and SQIVND (reference sequence). This CDR3 is 14 amino acids long. V trimming: 5 bases; J trimming: 6 bases; junction bases outside the gene matches: 7. CDR3 DNA: TGTGCCAGTAGTGAACGGGACAGGGTGGATGGCTACACCTTC. Encoded protein: CASSERDRVDGYTF.

The chain links TRBV20-1 to TRBJ2-1; no reliable D call. The V end was cut by 3 bases, the J end by 0 bases, with 9 bases between. From germline, CDR1 is DFQATT and CDR2 SNEGSKA (reference sequence). This CDR3 is 14 amino acids long. As DNA, the CDR3 is TGCAGTGCTAGTACCGGTAGCTCCTACAATGAGCAGTTCTTC. It codes for CSASTGSSYNEQFF.

The chain has TRBV6-5 and TRBJ1-5; D is unclear. The V end lost 4 bases, the J end lost 1 base, and 11 bases lay between the germline ends. Germline CDR1 reads MNHEY; CDR2 reads SVGAGI. The CDR3 extends over 15 amino acids. CDR3 sequence (DNA): TGTGCCAGCAGTTCGACGGCCAGGAGCAATCAGCCCCAGCATTTT. Translating it yields CASSSTARSNQPQHF.

This chain joins TRBV4-3 and TRBJ1-3, with D perhaps matching TRBD1 (5 bases). Germline V lookup: CDR1 LGHNA, CDR2 YSLEER. This CDR3 region has 13 residues. V was pared by 2 bases and J by 4 bases, with 6 bases between. CDR3 nucleotide sequence: TGCGCCAGCAGCCAACGACAGGGAAACACCATATATTTT. It translates to CASSQRQGNTIYF.

The chain joins TRBV15 to TRBJ1-4; D is perhaps TRBD1 (6 bases). The V end lost 3 bases, the J end lost 7 bases, and 18 bases lay between the germline ends. CDR1 is LNHNV and CDR2 is YYDKDF in the germline V gene (reference sequence). This CDR3 has 16 residues. The CDR3 sequence is CATSRSPGGAGEKLFF. The CDR3 coding sequence is TGTGCCACCAGCAGGTCTCCGGGGGGCGCAGGTGAAAAACTGTTTTTT.

The V gene is TRBV9, the J gene TRBJ1-4, with 9 bases matching TRBD1. The CDR3 length is 15 residues. CDR1 and CDR2 from the germline V gene are SGDLS and YYNGEE. V lost 2 bases, J lost 4 bases, and 3 bases stayed unmatched. CDR3 residues: CASSVGDRDNEKLFF. The CDR3 coding sequence is TGTGCCAGCAGCGTCGGGGACAGGGATAATGAAAAACTGTTTTTT.

The chain links TRBV9 to TRBJ2-2, with TRBD1 matching over 8 bases. The germline gives CDR1 SGDLS, CDR2 YYNGEE. This CDR3 comprises 15 residues. J was trimmed by 5 bases and V by 4 bases; bases with no gene match: 7. CDR3 loop: CASSLYQGATGELFF. CDR3 DNA: TGTGCCAGCAGCCTTTACCAGGGGGCAACCGGGGAGCTGTTTTTT.

This clone appeared a few times. This chain links TRBV6-2 or TRBV6-3 with TRBJ2-5; 8 nucleotides align to TRBD1. J gave up 3 bases and V 6 bases, and 9 bases lay outside the gene matches. The germline CDR1 and CDR2 sequences are MNHEY and SVGEGT. The CDR3 totals 15 residues. CDR3 DNA sequence: TGTGCCAGCAGCTCCCGGGACAGGAAAGAAGAGACCCAGTACTTC. Amino acid sequence: CASSSRDRKEETQYF.

In this sample, this clone turned up many times. The chain uses TRBV27 and TRBJ2-7, with 9 bases that match TRBD1. Germline loops: CDR1 MNHEY, CDR2 SMNVEV (reference sequence). The CDR3 has 18 residues. After removal of 6 bases from V and 0 bases from J, the junction contained 15 bases not matched to a gene. The CDR3 nucleotides read TGTGCCAGCAGAACCCCGGGACAGGGAGGCCGGAGCTCCTACGAGCAGTACTTC. Protein: CASRTPGQGGRSSYEQYF.

The CDR3 DNA reads TGTGCCAGTAGTATAGGGGCGACTATTAATGAGCAGTTCTTC. As protein: CASSIGATINEQFF. The chain carries TRBV19 and TRBJ2-1, with D possibly matching TRBD2 (5 bases). With 1 base removed from V and 7 bases from J, the gap between germline ends came to 11 bases. The CDR3 has 14 amino acids. Germline CDR1 LNHDA, CDR2 SQIVND (reference sequence).

J is TRBJ2-5 and V is TRBV9; 10 nucleotides agree with TRBD1. Losses at the gene ends were 4 bases for V and 5 bases for J; bases not matched to a gene: 11. The CDR3 loop spans 16 amino acids. CDR1 is SGDLS, CDR2 YYNGEE, per germline. The CDR3 loop reads CASSQGQGFGMETQYF. The CDR3 region has the DNA TGTGCCAGCAGCCAGGGACAGGGGTTCGGGATGGAGACCCAGTACTTC.

Only a few counts were recorded for this clone. The genes are TRBV5-6 and TRBJ2-4, with 8 bases aligning to TRBD2. Trimming took 4 bases from V and 3 from J; bases not matched to a gene: 9. The CDR3 spans 16 residues. CDR1 is SGHDT, CDR2 YYEEEE, per germline. CDR3 sequence: CASSRWGLEGKNIQYF. CDR3 in DNA: TGTGCCAGCAGCCGGTGGGGACTAGAGGGCAAAAACATTCAGTACTTC.

The V gene is TRBV24-1, the J gene TRBJ2-1; TRBD1 aligns across 7 bases. Germline V lookup: CDR1 KGHDR, CDR2 SFDVKD. This CDR3 is 15 amino acids long. Trimming took 7 bases from V and 2 from J; bases not matched to a gene: 7. As DNA, the CDR3 is TGTGCCACCAGCCCGACAGGGATGCCCTACAATGAGCAGTTCTTC. It yields the protein CATSPTGMPYNEQFF.

The chain recombines TRBV28 with TRBJ2-7; TRBD1 matches at 9 bases. Germline assignment: CDR1 MDHEN and CDR2 SYDVKM. The CDR3 spans 15 residues. V lost 5 bases to trimming and J lost 1 base; unmatched junction nucleotides: 6. The CDR3 sequence is CASSRDREASYEQYF. In DNA, the CDR3 is TGTGCCAGCAGTCGGGACAGGGAGGCGTCCTACGAGCAGTACTTC. The complete variable domain, with remaining parts taken from reference TRBV28 and TRBJ2-7, reads DVKVTQSSRYLVKRTGEKVFLECVQDMDHENMFWYRQDPGLGLRLIYFSYDVKMKEKGDIPEGYSVSREKKERFSLILESASTNQTSMYLCASSRDREASYEQYFGPGTRLTVT.

The chain joins TRBV10-1 to TRBJ2-2; TRBD2 aligns across 10 bases. There are 17 residues in the CDR3. The junction had 3 bases not matched to a gene; V was cut back by 0 bases and J by 2 bases. The V gene's germline CDR1 is WNHNN and CDR2 SYGVQD (reference sequence). CDR3 loop: CASSESLAGVNTGELFF. For the CDR3, the DNA is TGCGCCAGCAGTGAGTCCCTAGCGGGAGTAAACACCGGGGAGCTGTTTTTT.

The chain employs TRBV19 and TRBJ2-7; 12 bases agree with TRBD1. The CDR3 is 15 amino acids. Looked up from germline, CDR1 is LNHDA and CDR2 is SQIVND (reference sequence). Trimming took 5 bases from V and 2 from J; bases not matched to a gene: 4. CDR3 DNA: TGTGCCAGTAGTCCGGGGACAGGGGGCCCCTACGAGCAGTACTTC. It specifies CASSPGTGGPYEQYF.

This clone was seen more than once but under ten times. The genes are TRBV5-4 and TRBJ2-7, with 9 bases identical to TRBD1. The CDR3 sequence is 15 residues long. Looked up from germline, CDR1 is SGHNT and CDR2 is YYREEE (reference sequence). With 0 bases clipped from V and 5 bases from J, the junction kept 6 bases outside the gene matches. The CDR3 nucleotides read TGTGCCAGCAGCTTGGCGGGACAGGGAGTCCACGAGCAGTACTTC. It encodes CASSLAGQGVHEQYF. Drawing the rest from reference TRBV5-4 and TRBJ2-7, the complete variable domain is ETGVTQSPTHLIKTRGQQVTLRCSSQSGHNTVSWYQQALGQGPQFIFQYYREEENGRGNFPPRFSGLQFPNYSSELNVNALELDDSALYLCASSLAGQGVHEQYFGPGTRLTVT.